Here is one TCR beta chain with its context. Its antigen is still unknown. Sequencing used immunoSEQ version 4 in survey mode. The table came from immunoSEQ multiplex PCR; TCRdb's copy has only in-frame clones and leaves some out. The sample contains 30,000 to 45,000 clones, 75% to 90% of which appear only once. The source of the sample is a study of persistence of HIV-infected CD4 T cells. An overlapping HIV-1 Gag peptide pool stimulated these cells at approximately 0.91 ug/peptide/mL. Memory cells lacking CD40L and CD69 with high CD45RO were sorted. CD4+ T cell counts exceeded 400 cells/uL; CMV serology was positive. PBMCs were depleted of CD8+ T cells before stimulation. A roughly 17-hour stimulation of CD8-depleted PBMCs used anti-CD28/CD49d costimulation, CD40-blocking antibody and enfuvirtide. The CDR3 loop spans 16 amino acids. V was pared by 4 bases and J by 5 bases, with 8 bases of the junction left unmatched. Germline V gene sequence: CDR1 SGHKS, CDR2 YYEKEE (reference sequence).

Points from the study as a whole: TCRbeta richness was lower in CMV- and Gag-responding cells than in anti-CD3/anti-CD28-responding cells.

The rearrangement uses TRBV5-5 and TRBJ2-1; 11 bases agree with TRBD2. This material consisted of cultured CD4+ T cells from PBMCs, taken from a patient who received antiretroviral therapy. The clonotype originates from an adult with HIV. The donor label of this sample is uncertain. The CDR3 loop reads CASSPQTSGAHNEQFF. The CDR3 DNA reads TGTGCCAGCAGCCCCCAGACTAGCGGGGCACACAATGAGCAGTTCTTC.